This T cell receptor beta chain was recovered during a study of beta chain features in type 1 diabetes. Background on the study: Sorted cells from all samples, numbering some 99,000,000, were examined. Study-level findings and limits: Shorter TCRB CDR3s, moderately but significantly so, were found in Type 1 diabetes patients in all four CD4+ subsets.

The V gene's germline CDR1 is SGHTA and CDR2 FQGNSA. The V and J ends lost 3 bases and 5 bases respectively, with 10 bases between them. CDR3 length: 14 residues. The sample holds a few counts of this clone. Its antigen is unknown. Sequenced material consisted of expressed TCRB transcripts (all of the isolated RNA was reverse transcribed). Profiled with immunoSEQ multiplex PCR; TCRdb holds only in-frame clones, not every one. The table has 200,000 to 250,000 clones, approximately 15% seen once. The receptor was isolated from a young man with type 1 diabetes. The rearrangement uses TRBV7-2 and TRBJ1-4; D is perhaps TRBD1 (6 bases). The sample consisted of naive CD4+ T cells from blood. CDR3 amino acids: CASSFPTGNEKLFF. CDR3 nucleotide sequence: TGTGCCAGCAGCTTTCCGACAGGAAATGAAAAACTGTTTTTT.